The next 29 T cell receptor beta chains were all read from a single sample in a study of blood T cell repertoires in COVID-19 (dated by TCRdb to 2018 to 2021). Preparation of the library involved the immunoSEQ multiplex PCR assay. This immuneACCESS table, as held by TCRdb, lists in-frame sequences with V and J called but not all clones. Of the missing ones, under half trace to an unresolved V gene in checked studies; the others have no known cause. The sample table records a few hundred thousand clones; roughly 90% of these occur just once. Of the sample, roughly 3.9% is held by the ten largest clones. The sample taken for sequencing was peripheral blood. These receptors all come from a woman aged 55-70 years with COVID-19, enrolled during active disease.

The rearrangement joins TRBV19 to TRBJ2-5; no clear D gene. The CDR3 contains 13 residues. Trimming pared 3 bases from V and 2 bases from J, leaving 7 bases between. Germline values: CDR1 LNHDA, CDR2 SQIVND (reference sequence). CDR3 loop: CASSIFGQETQYF. The CDR3 DNA follows: TGTGCCAGTAGTATCTTCGGGCAAGAGACCCAGTACTTC.

The chain combines TRBV21-1 with TRBJ2-7; the tabulated D call, TRBD2, remains unverified against the DNA. TRBV21-1 is a documented pseudogene. There are 15 residues in the CDR3. The CDR3 reads CASSQLARNSYEQYF. CDR3 DNA: TGTGCCAGCAGCCAACTAGCGCGGAACTCCTACGAGCAGTACTTC.

This sequence joins TRBV6-1 and TRBJ2-3; 8 bases fit TRBD1. In germline, CDR1 is MNHNS, CDR2 SASEGT. This CDR3 region has 17 residues. The trim removed 4 bases at V and 0 bases at J, leaving 9 bases unmatched. The chain's CDR3 is CASSVTGGFTSTDTQYF. In nucleotides, the CDR3 is TGTGCCAGCAGTGTTACAGGGGGATTCACTAGCACAGATACGCAGTATTTT.

V is TRBV5-1 and J is TRBJ2-3, with unresolved D. The length of the CDR3 is 14 residues. Germline CDR1 reads SGHRS; CDR2 reads YFSETQ. Trimming left V 0 bases short and J 6 bases short, with 11 bases between. This CDR3 reads CASSLVIVADTQYF. CDR3 bases: TGCGCCAGCAGCTTGGTTATTGTTGCGGATACGCAGTATTTT.

This clone was counted a single time. This rearrangement joins TRBV7-8 to TRBJ1-4; D remains ambiguous. This CDR3 comprises 14 residues. From germline, CDR1 is SGHVS and CDR2 FQNEAQ. V lost 0 bases and J lost 6, with 8 bases in between. The CDR3 sequence: CASSLAKADEKLFF. CDR3 nucleotides: TGTGCCAGCAGCTTAGCGAAGGCGGATGAAAAACTGTTTTTT.

The V and J genes are TRBV19 and TRBJ1-1; tentatively, D is TRBD1 (6 bases). The V gene lost 3 bases and the J gene lost 4 bases, with 12 bases spanning the gap. CDR3 size: 14 residues. The germline CDR1 and CDR2 sequences are LNHDA and SQIVND (reference sequence). The CDR3 coding sequence is TGTGCCAGTAGTATCAGAGGGGGTGGCACTGAAGCTTTCTTT. Protein sequence: CASSIRGGGTEAFF.

V usage is TRBV7-3 and J usage is TRBJ2-2; 11 bases align to TRBD2. Germline CDR1 reads SGHTA; CDR2 reads FQGTGA. There are 16 residues in the CDR3. With 5 bases clipped from V and 4 bases from J, the junction kept 6 bases outside the gene matches. CDR3 in amino acids: CASSPLAGGTTGELFF. The CDR3, as DNA: TGTGCCAGCAGCCCGCTAGCGGGGGGAACCACCGGGGAGCTGTTTTTT. Full variable domain (outside the CDR3, taken from reference TRBV7-3 and TRBJ2-2): GAGVSQTPSNKVTEKGKYVELRCDPISGHTALYWYRQSLGQGPEFLIYFQGTGAADDSGLPNDRFFAVRPEGSVSTLKIQRTERGDSAVYLCASSPLAGGTTGELFFGEGSRLTVL.

The CDR3 nucleotides are TGTGCCAGCAGCCCCCGGACAGGGAGGAGGTCACCCCTCCACTTT. This sequence encodes CASSPRTGRRSPLHF. The chain recombines TRBV3-1 (or the pseudogene TRBV3-2) with TRBJ1-6, with 8 positions matching TRBD1. The CDR3 contains 15 residues. The germline V gene encodes CDR1 LGHDT and CDR2 YNNKEL (reference sequence). V gave up 4 bases and J gave up 10 bases; unmatched junction bases: 9.

The chain combines TRBV11-3 with TRBJ2-1, with 11 positions matching TRBD2. The CDR3 has 15 residues. V dropped 1 base and J dropped 9; count of bases not matched to a gene: 5. Per germline, CDR1 SGHNT and CDR2 YENEEA. As DNA, the CDR3 is TGTGCCAGCAGCTTAGGTAGCGGGGGGGTGGCTGAGCAGTTCTTC. Translated, it gives CASSLGSGGVAEQFF.

The chain employs TRBV3-1 (or the pseudogene TRBV3-2) and TRBJ1-2; TRBD1 might be the D (5 bases). CDR3 size: 14 residues. The V end was cut by 4 bases, the J end by 4 bases, with 13 bases between. The germline CDR1 and CDR2 sequences are LGHDT and YNNKEL (reference sequence). The CDR3 region is CASSRQQVGYGYTF. CDR3 sequence (DNA): TGTGCCAGCAGCCGCCAACAGGTTGGCTATGGCTACACCTTC.

Comments on this clone: Mismatch with germline at one junction end may stem from a read error. The gene calls are TRBV6-4 and TRBJ2-7, with 13 bases fitting TRBD2. The germline V gene encodes CDR1 MRHNA and CDR2 SNTAGT. The CDR3 contains 14 residues. The CDR3 sequence is CASSELAGGPARHF. The CDR3 region has the DNA TGTGCCAGCAGTGAACTAGCGGGGGGGCCCGCTCGGCACTTC.

Only a few counts were recorded for this clone. This chain uses TRBV10-3 with TRBJ1-3; D is uncertain. CDR1 and CDR2 from the germline V gene are ENHRY and SYGVKD. The CDR3 is 14 residues long. The ends were cut back, 8 bases at V and 4 bases at J, with 15 bases in the middle. As DNA, the CDR3 is TGTGCCATCTCCGCGGTTGGACTAGGAAACACCATATATTTT. Translation: CAISAVGLGNTIYF.

The table lists this clone with a count of one. The V gene is TRBV6-5, the J gene TRBJ1-2; TRBD1 matches at 7 bases. Trimming at V came to 11 bases and at J to 2 bases, leaving 11 bases not matched to a gene. CDR3 length equals 14 residues. Germline V gene lookup returns CDR1 MNHEY and CDR2 SVGAGI. CDR3 residues: CAGKSRDRNYGYTF. CDR3 bases: TGTGCCGGTAAATCCCGGGACAGAAACTATGGCTACACCTTC.

The chain is built from TRBV30 and TRBJ1-2; 7 positions agree with TRBD1. The CDR3 is made up of 15 amino acids. Germline lookup yields CDR1 GTSNPN and CDR2 SVGIG (reference sequence). V dropped 3 bases and J dropped 4; count of bases not matched to a gene: 11. CDR3 sequence: CAWSERAGQVYGYTF. The DNA for the CDR3 is TGTGCCTGGAGCGAGAGGGCCGGACAGGTCTATGGCTACACCTTC.

This chain connects TRBV9 to TRBJ1-4; D is ambiguous. V was trimmed by 0 bases and J by 3 bases, leaving 6 bases between them. The CDR3 is 14 residues long. CDR1 and CDR2 from the germline V gene are SGDLS and YYNGEE. This CDR3 reads CASSVGLPNEKLFF. The CDR3 DNA reads TGTGCCAGCAGCGTAGGGCTTCCTAATGAAAAACTGTTTTTT.

The DNA of the CDR3 is TGTGCCAGCAGTCTAAGGGGGAAGGGAGACACCATATATTTT. It specifies CASSLRGKGDTIYF. The chain couples TRBV27 to TRBJ1-3, with a tentative D call TRBD1 (6 bases). Between the trimmed V and J ends, which lost 5 bases and 8 bases, there was a span of 16 bases. The germline V gene has CDR1 MNHEY and CDR2 SMNVEV (reference sequence). The CDR3 has 14 amino acids.

This chain links TRBV7-9 with TRBJ1-1; weak D call: TRBD1 (6 bases). Trimming took off 4 bases at V and 5 bases at J, with 14 bases between the two ends. This CDR3 region has 14 residues. Looked up from germline, CDR1 is SEHNR and CDR2 is FQNEAQ (reference sequence). The CDR3 sequence is CASSSNRDRTEAFF. The DNA for the CDR3 is TGTGCCAGCAGCTCGAACAGGGATCGGACTGAAGCTTTCTTT.

The genes are TRBV7-2 and TRBJ1-6; D possibly corresponds to TRBD1 (5 bases). Germline V gene data show CDR1 as SGHTA and CDR2 as FQGNSA. Trimming took off 4 bases at V and 10 bases at J, with 8 bases between the two ends. The CDR3 runs 12 residues. This CDR3 is CASSWTQSPLHF. CDR3 nucleotides: TGTGCCAGCAGCTGGACACAGTCACCCCTCCACTTT.

The J gene is TRBJ1-6, the V gene TRBV7-2, with D perhaps matching TRBD1 (5 bases). V lost 4 bases, J lost 7 bases, and 14 bases lay in between. The germline CDR1 and CDR2 sequences are SGHTA and FQGNSA. This CDR3 is 15 amino acids long. The CDR3 sequence is CASSSRQRGNSPLHF. For the CDR3, the DNA is TGTGCCAGCAGCTCCCGACAGCGAGGCAATTCACCCCTCCACTTT.

The chain links TRBV6-1 to TRBJ1-2; tentative D call: TRBD1 (6 bases). V was trimmed by 2 bases and J by 8 bases, leaving 12 bases between them. The CDR3 length is 13 residues. Per the germline V gene, CDR1 is MNHNS and CDR2 is SASEGT. The CDR3 reads CASSEHRVGGYTF. The CDR3 region has the DNA TGTGCCAGCAGTGAACACAGGGTCGGGGGCTACACCTTC.

The gene calls are TRBV18 and TRBJ2-3; weak D call: TRBD2 (5 bases). Looked up from germline, CDR1 is KGHSH and CDR2 is LQKENI. The germline V and J ends were trimmed by 3 bases and 0 bases, with 10 bases remaining between them. The length of the CDR3 is 15 residues. The CDR3 bases are TGTGCCAGCTCACCCGAAGCGGCTAGCACAGATACGCAGTATTTT. Its translation is CASSPEAASTDTQYF.

The chain carries TRBV27 and TRBJ2-5; D is possibly TRBD1 (7 bases). Germline loops: CDR1 MNHEY, CDR2 SMNVEV (reference sequence). The V gene lost 6 bases and the J gene lost 4 bases, with 15 bases spanning the gap. This CDR3 spans 14 amino acids. CDR3 DNA: TGTGCCAGCAGCTCAACGCGGGACAGAGAGACCCAGTACTTC. Encoded protein: CASSSTRDRETQYF.

The chain combines TRBV15 with TRBJ2-1; D ambiguous. This CDR3 is built from 14 residues. Trimming left V 0 bases short and J 8 bases short, with 11 bases between. Per germline, CDR1 LNHNV and CDR2 YYDKDF (reference sequence). The CDR3 sequence: CATSRDLARDEQFF. CDR3 nucleotide sequence: TGTGCCACCAGCAGAGATCTTGCACGGGATGAGCAGTTCTTC.

The V call is TRBV6-5, the J call TRBJ2-3, with TRBD2 as a possible D gene (5 bases). Per germline, CDR1 MNHEY and CDR2 SVGAGI. With 2 bases removed from V and 2 bases from J, the gap between germline ends came to 11 bases. This CDR3 region has 15 residues. CDR3 amino acids: CASSYRAADTDTQYF. Here the CDR3 DNA reads TGTGCCAGCAGTTACCGAGCGGCGGACACAGATACGCAGTATTTT.

The J gene is TRBJ1-1, the V gene TRBV7-9, with D unclear. V shed 5 bases and J shed 1 base, with 8 bases lying between them. The CDR3 spans 13 residues. CDR1 is SEHNR and CDR2 is FQNEAQ in the germline V gene (reference sequence). This CDR3 is CASSPDWNTEAFF. In DNA, the CDR3 is TGTGCCAGCAGCCCTGACTGGAACACTGAAGCTTTCTTT.

J is TRBJ2-7 and V is TRBV5-4; D is possibly TRBD1 (6 bases). Between the trimmed V and J ends, which lost 6 bases and 5 bases, there was a span of 15 bases. Germline-derived CDR1 and CDR2 are SGHNT and YYREEE (reference sequence). The length of the CDR3 is 13 residues. The CDR3 is CASTPGASDEQYF. CDR3 nucleotides: TGTGCCAGCACGCCAGGGGCATCGGACGAGCAGTACTTC.

The chain combines TRBV19 with TRBJ2-5; D possibly corresponds to TRBD1 (5 bases). This CDR3 is 16 amino acids long. Germline loops: CDR1 LNHDA, CDR2 SQIVND (reference sequence). Trimming shortened V by 4 bases and J by 5 bases, and 20 bases separated the two germline ends. The CDR3 is CASSTGQTDFEETQYF. DNA for the CDR3: TGTGCCAGTAGTACCGGCCAGACAGATTTTGAGGAGACCCAGTACTTC. Looking up the rest from reference TRBV19 and TRBJ2-5 gives the full variable domain: DGGITQSPKYLFRKEGQNVTLSCEQNLNHDAMYWYRQDPGQGLRLIYYSQIVNDFQKGDIAEGYSVSREKKESFPLTVTSAQKNPTAFYLCASSTGQTDFEETQYFGPGTRLLVL.

This sequence joins TRBV5-1 and TRBJ1-2, with 10 bases that match TRBD1. CDR1 is SGHRS and CDR2 is YFSETQ in the germline V gene. The CDR3 is 17 amino acids. The trim removed 2 bases at V and 5 bases at J, leaving 12 bases unmatched. Here the CDR3 DNA reads TGCGCCAGCAGCTTTACAGGACAGGGGGGCCGGGAGTATGGCTACACCTTC. This codes for CASSFTGQGGREYGYTF.

The rearrangement uses TRBV18 and TRBJ2-3; unclear D gene. Per germline, CDR1 KGHSH and CDR2 LQKENI. This CDR3 is built from 14 residues. Trimming removed 3 bases at V and 4 bases at J, with 11 bases between. The CDR3 region has the DNA TGTGCCAGCTCACCGTTGCTAATTCCAGATACGCAGTATTTT. This encodes CASSPLLIPDTQYF.